What follows are 21 T cell receptor beta chains derived from one specimen sequenced in a study of blood T cell repertoires in COVID-19. Assay used: immunoSEQ multiplex PCR; TCRdb lists only in-frame clones, some missing. The sample consists of some 200,000 clones, roughly four fifths of them appearing once. Sequenced sample: PBMCs or T cells enriched from blood (not recorded which). The receptor source for this set is a man aged 35-49 years who had recovered from COVID-19.

The chain links TRBV5-1 to TRBJ1-2; 10 nucleotides align to TRBD1. Trimming at V came to 8 bases and at J to 5 bases, leaving 6 bases not matched to a gene. The CDR3 runs to 13 residues. Germline V gene lookup returns CDR1 SGHRS and CDR2 YFSETQ. CDR3 sequence (DNA): TGCGCCAGGCCGGGACAGGGGCTGTATGGCTACACCTTC. It translates to CARPGQGLYGYTF.

This rearrangement joins TRBV6-2 or TRBV6-3 to TRBJ1-2; D not certain. V shed 2 bases and J shed 3 bases, with 10 bases lying between them. Germline V gene data show CDR1 as MNHEY and CDR2 as SVGEGT. CDR3 size: 14 residues. The CDR3 sequence: CASSYSASHYGYTF. As DNA, the CDR3 is TGTGCCAGCAGTTACAGCGCAAGCCACTATGGCTACACCTTC.

The chain couples TRBV9 to TRBJ2-1, with 9 bases that match TRBD2. The junction had 12 bases not matched to a gene; V was cut back by 0 bases and J by 8 bases. CDR1 is SGDLS, CDR2 YYNGEE, per germline. This CDR3 region has 17 residues. This CDR3 is CASSVASAGGLIYEQFF. DNA of the CDR3: TGTGCCAGCAGCGTAGCTTCGGCGGGAGGGCTTATCTATGAGCAGTTCTTC.

The chain is built from TRBV9 and TRBJ1-2; the match to TRBD1 covers 9 bases. The length of the CDR3 is 15 residues. V dropped 3 bases and J dropped 4; count of bases not matched to a gene: 7. Germline CDR1 SGDLS, CDR2 YYNGEE. Here the CDR3 reads CASSDAGTGTYGYTF. The CDR3 nucleotides are TGTGCCAGCAGCGACGCCGGGACAGGGACCTATGGCTACACCTTC.

For the CDR3, the DNA is TGTGCCAGCAGCTTAGTAACAGGGACCTACGAGCAGTACTTC. Amino acid sequence: CASSLVTGTYEQYF. The chain employs TRBV11-2 and TRBJ2-7, with D possibly being TRBD1 (6 bases). The CDR3 totals 14 residues. Germline CDR1 reads SGHAT; CDR2 reads FQNNGV. Trimming left V 1 base short and J 2 bases short, with 9 bases between. Using reference TRBV11-2 and TRBJ2-7 for the parts outside the CDR3, the full variable domain is EAGVAQSPRYKIIEKRQSVAFWCNPISGHATLYWYQQILGQGPKLLIQFQNNGVVDDSQLPKDRFSAERLKGVDSTLKIQPAKLEDSAVYLCASSLVTGTYEQYFGPGTRLTVT.

The CDR3 DNA reads TGTGCCACCCACAGGGAATACTATGGCTACACCTTC. Translating it yields CATHREYYGYTF. This sequence joins TRBV25-1 and TRBJ1-2; a possible D gene is TRBD1 (6 bases). The CDR3 totals 12 residues. In germline, CDR1 is MGHDK, CDR2 SYGVNS. The V end lost 10 bases, the J end lost 3 bases, and 12 bases lay between the germline ends.

This clone showed up just a few times. V gene TRBV9 combines with J gene TRBJ2-5; TRBD1 is a possible D gene (5 bases). The CDR3 length is 14 residues. Germline assignment: CDR1 SGDLS and CDR2 YYNGEE. V gave up 0 bases and J gave up 3 bases, with 9 bases separating them. The CDR3 sequence: CASSVGAGKETQYF. The DNA of the CDR3 is TGTGCCAGCAGCGTAGGGGCAGGGAAAGAGACCCAGTACTTC.

The chain uses TRBV10-3 and TRBJ2-7, with D possibly matching TRBD2 (5 bases). The CDR3 is 15 amino acids. V lost 10 bases to trimming and J lost 3 bases, with 22 bases between them. Germline V lookup: CDR1 ENHRY, CDR2 SYGVKD. As DNA, the CDR3 is TGTGCCACCTGCGACCGGGCCCCAGAGGGCTACGAGCAGTACTTC. Its translation is CATCDRAPEGYEQYF.

This clone was seen a single time. The chain is built from TRBV7-9 and TRBJ1-2; maybe TRBD1 (5 bases). The CDR3 is 14 residues long. Germline CDR1 and CDR2: SEHNR and FQNEAQ (reference sequence). Trimming stripped 1 base from V and 6 bases from J, with 12 bases between. CDR3 in amino acids: CASSLDEGRHGYTF. The CDR3 nucleotides are TGTGCCAGCAGCTTAGACGAGGGGAGGCATGGCTACACCTTC.

This clone has just a few counts. This chain connects TRBV7-2 to TRBJ1-5; 8 bases agree with TRBD1. V gave up 2 bases and J gave up 4 bases; unmatched junction bases: 7. The CDR3 contains 16 residues. Germline V CDR1 and CDR2: SGHTA, FQGNSA. In DNA form, the CDR3 reads TGTGCCAGCAGCTTATGGGCGACAGGGGAAAATCAGCCCCAGCATTTT. It codes for CASSLWATGENQPQHF.

The chain couples TRBV9 to TRBJ2-2; no reliable D call. V lost 5 bases to trimming and J lost 3 bases, with 17 bases between them. This CDR3 is built from 16 residues. From germline, CDR1 is SGDLS and CDR2 YYNGEE. In DNA form, the CDR3 reads TGTGCCAGCAGTATAGCTCTTTTGGGTGACACCGGGGAGCTGTTTTTT. Translation gives CASSIALLGDTGELFF.

The sample holds one count of this clone. The V gene is TRBV6-5, the J gene TRBJ1-6; D gene ambiguous. V was trimmed by 8 bases and J by 8 bases, leaving 16 bases between them. Germline V gene data show CDR1 as MNHEY and CDR2 as SVGAGI. CDR3 size: 14 residues. CDR3 nucleotides: TGTGCCAGCCAACCGACAAGGCTCGATTCACCCCTCCACTTT. Protein sequence: CASQPTRLDSPLHF.

This clone showed up just a few times. V is TRBV11-3 and J is TRBJ2-6; TRBD2 agrees at 8 bases. Germline CDR1 reads SGHNT; CDR2 reads YENEEA. The CDR3 is 17 amino acids. The V and J ends lost 1 base and 0 bases, in that order; junction bases with no gene match: 2. The CDR3 spells CASSLGTSSSGANVLTF. The DNA for the CDR3 is TGTGCCAGCAGCTTAGGGACTAGCAGCTCTGGGGCCAACGTCCTGACTTTC.

V usage is TRBV5-1 and J usage is TRBJ2-7; 9 bases are shared with TRBD2. V lost 4 bases to trimming and J lost 2 bases; unmatched junction nucleotides: 10. The CDR3 has 16 amino acids. Germline V gene data show CDR1 as SGHRS and CDR2 as YFSETQ. The CDR3 bases are TGCGCCAGCAGCCCCCGTCGCGGCGGGAGGGCCTACGAGCAGTACTTC. This gives the protein CASSPRRGGRAYEQYF.

The rearrangement joins TRBV27 to TRBJ1-2, with 8 bases identical to TRBD1. CDR1 and CDR2 from the germline V gene are MNHEY and SMNVEV (reference sequence). CDR3 length: 15 residues. Trimming removed 4 bases from V and 4 bases from J; junction bases left unmatched: 8. In DNA form, the CDR3 reads TGTGCCAGCAGTTACGATTACAGGGGGATCTATGGCTACACCTTC. Translating it yields CASSYDYRGIYGYTF.

The V and J genes are TRBV7-2 and TRBJ2-7, with TRBD2 identical over 9 bases. Germline trimming cut 2 bases from V and 0 bases from J; bases unmatched to any gene: 11. Germline lookup yields CDR1 SGHTA and CDR2 FQGNSA. This CDR3 region has 18 residues. In DNA, the CDR3 is TGTGCCAGCAGCTTATCTTCAGCGGGAGGTTACTCCTCCTACGAGCAGTACTTC. Its translation is CASSLSSAGGYSSYEQYF.

The chain carries TRBV5-4 and TRBJ2-2, with 11 bases fitting TRBD1. This CDR3 comprises 16 residues. Germline trimming cut 2 bases from V and 3 bases from J; bases unmatched to any gene: 3. Germline V lookup: CDR1 SGHNT, CDR2 YYREEE (reference sequence). The CDR3 DNA follows: TGTGCCAGCAGCTTTGGGACAGGGGGAGACACCGGGGAGCTGTTTTTT. Its translation is CASSFGTGGDTGELFF. Variable domain in full (rest from reference TRBV5-4 and TRBJ2-2): ETGVTQSPTHLIKTRGQQVTLRCSSQSGHNTVSWYQQALGQGPQFIFQYYREEENGRGNFPPRFSGLQFPNYSSELNVNALELDDSALYLCASSFGTGGDTGELFFGEGSRLTVL.

The rearrangement joins TRBV4-1 to TRBJ2-1; no clear D. CDR3 length: 13 residues. Germline lookup yields CDR1 MGHRA and CDR2 YSYEKL. The germline V and J ends were trimmed by 1 base and 8 bases, with 9 bases remaining between them. Here the CDR3 DNA reads TGCGCCAGCAGCCAAGTTATGGGCGATGAGCAGTTCTTC. Its translation: CASSQVMGDEQFF.

The chain joins TRBV7-2 to TRBJ2-1; TRBD2 aligns across 10 bases. The CDR3 sequence is 12 residues long. J lost 13 bases, V lost 4 bases, and 4 bases had no gene match. Germline V lookup: CDR1 SGHTA, CDR2 FQGNSA. The CDR3 DNA reads TGTGCCAGCAGCTCTAGCGGGAGCTATCAGTTCTTC. Its protein is CASSSSGSYQFF.

This chain uses TRBV5-1 with TRBJ1-1, with a tentative D call TRBD1 (5 bases). This CDR3 has 14 residues. Per the germline V gene, CDR1 is SGHRS and CDR2 is YFSETQ. V was shortened by 4 bases and J by 4 bases, with 14 bases between the two germline ends. CDR3 in amino acids: CASSNAGSFTEAFF. The CDR3, as DNA: TGCGCCAGCAGCAATGCAGGGTCATTCACTGAAGCTTTCTTT. Combining the CDR3 with reference TRBV5-1 and TRBJ1-1 gives the whole variable domain KAGVTQTPRYLIKTRGQQVTLSCSPISGHRSVSWYQQTPGQGLQFLFEYFSETQRNKGNFPGRFSGRQFSNSRSEMNVSTLELGDSALYLCASSNAGSFTEAFFGQGTRLTVV.

The chain joins TRBV20-1 to TRBJ2-7; TRBD1 aligns across 7 bases. This CDR3 is 14 amino acids long. Germline CDR1 and CDR2: DFQATT and SNEGSKA (reference sequence). The ends lost 3 bases at V and 7 bases at J; junction bases unmatched: 12. The CDR3 loop is CSASSAQGRREQYF. DNA for the CDR3: TGCAGTGCTAGTTCTGCACAGGGGCGCAGGGAGCAGTACTTC.